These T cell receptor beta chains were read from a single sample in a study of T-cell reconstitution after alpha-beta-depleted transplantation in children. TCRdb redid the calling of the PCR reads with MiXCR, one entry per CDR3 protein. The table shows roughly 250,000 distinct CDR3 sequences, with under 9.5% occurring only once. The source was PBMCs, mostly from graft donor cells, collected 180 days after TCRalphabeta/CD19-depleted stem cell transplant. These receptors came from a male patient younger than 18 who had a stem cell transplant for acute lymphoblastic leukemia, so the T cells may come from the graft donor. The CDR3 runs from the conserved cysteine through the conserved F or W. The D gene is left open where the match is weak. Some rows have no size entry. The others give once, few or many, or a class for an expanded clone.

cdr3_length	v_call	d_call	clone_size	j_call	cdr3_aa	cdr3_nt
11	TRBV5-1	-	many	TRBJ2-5	CASRSRETQYF	TGCGCCAGCAGGTCCCGGGAGACCCAGTACTTC
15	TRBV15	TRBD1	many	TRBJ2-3	CATSRDQQGAYTQYF	TGTGCCACCAGCAGAGATCAACAGGGGGCATATACGCAGTATTTT
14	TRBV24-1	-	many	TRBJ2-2	CATSPNSGTGELFF	TGTGCCACCAGTCCCAACTCTGGAACCGGGGAGCTGTTTTTT
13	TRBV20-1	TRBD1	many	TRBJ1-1	CSADRGLVTEAFF	TGCAGTGCTGACAGGGGGCTGGTAACTGAAGCTTTCTTT
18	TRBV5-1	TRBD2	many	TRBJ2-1	CASSLAVLADLSRDEQFF	TGCGCCAGCAGCTTGGCCGTCCTAGCGGACTTATCGAGGGATGAGCAGTTCTTC
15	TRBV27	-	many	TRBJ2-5	CASSLYARGKETQYF	TGTGCCAGCAGTTTATATGCCCGGGGCAAAGAGACCCAGTACTTC
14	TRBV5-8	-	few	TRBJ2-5	CASSWATGQETQYF	TGTGCCAGCAGCTGGGCCACAGGGCAAGAGACCCAGTACTTC
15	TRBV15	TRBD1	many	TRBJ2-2	CATSGGGQGTGELFF	TGTGCCACCAGCGGAGGGGGACAGGGGACCGGGGAGCTGTTTTTT
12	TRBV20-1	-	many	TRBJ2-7	CSALSVSYEQYF	TGCAGTGCGCTGTCGGTGAGCTACGAGCAGTACTTC
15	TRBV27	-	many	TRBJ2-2	CASRRNRRGTGELFF	TGTGCCAGCAGAAGGAACCGGCGCGGCACCGGGGAGCTGTTTTTT
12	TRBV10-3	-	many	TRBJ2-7	CAISGGTYEQYF	TGTGCCATCAGTGGTGGGACCTACGAGCAGTACTTC
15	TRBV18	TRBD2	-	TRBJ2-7	CASSPSGSFNYEQYF	TGTGCCAGCTCTCCTAGCGGGAGTTTTAACTACGAGCAGTACTTC
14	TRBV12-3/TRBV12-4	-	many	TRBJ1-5	CASSPTGISQPQHF	TGTGCCAGCAGCCCCACAGGGATCTCTCAGCCCCAGCATTTT
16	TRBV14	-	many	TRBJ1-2	CASSHIEWGFDYGYTF	TGTGCCAGCAGCCATATCGAGTGGGGGTTCGACTATGGCTACACCTTC
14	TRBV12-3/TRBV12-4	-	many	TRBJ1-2	CASSFETIVGGYTF	TGTGCCAGCAGTTTCGAGACAATCGTAGGTGGCTACACCTTC
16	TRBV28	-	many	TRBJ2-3	CAILSRATTSTDTQYF	TGTGCCATCCTCTCGCGGGCCACAACTAGCACAGATACGCAGTATTTT
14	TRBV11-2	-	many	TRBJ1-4	CASSPTRTNEKLFF	TGTGCCAGCAGCCCGACCCGGACGAATGAAAAACTGTTTTTT
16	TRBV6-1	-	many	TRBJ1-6	CASSFTLDRRDSPLHF	TGTGCCAGCAGCTTTACCCTTGACAGGAGGGATTCACCCCTCCACTTT
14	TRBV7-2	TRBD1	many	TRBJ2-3	CASKPGQGTDTQYF	TGTGCCAGCAAACCGGGACAGGGAACAGATACGCAGTATTTT
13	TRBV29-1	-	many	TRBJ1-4	CSIPGLANEKLFF	TGCAGCATCCCGGGACTGGCTAATGAAAAACTGTTTTTT
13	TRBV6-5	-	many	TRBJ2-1	CASSSGAGNEQFF	TGTGCCAGCAGTTCCGGCGCGGGCAATGAGCAGTTCTTC
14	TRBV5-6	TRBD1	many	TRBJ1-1	CASSEIGGRTEAFF	TGTGCCAGCAGCGAAATAGGGGGCAGGACTGAAGCTTTCTTT
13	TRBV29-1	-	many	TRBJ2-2	CSVLGTFSSKLFF	TGCAGCGTATTGGGGACTTTCAGCTCAAAGCTGTTTTTT
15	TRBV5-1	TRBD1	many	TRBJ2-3	CASSLGTGHTDTQYF	TGCGCCAGCAGCTTGGGGACAGGGCACACGGATACGCAGTATTTT
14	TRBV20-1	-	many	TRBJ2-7	CSAPSARARREQYF	TGCAGTGCTCCGTCGGCCAGGGCGCGCCGCGAGCAGTACTTC
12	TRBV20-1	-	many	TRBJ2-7	CSSREDSYEQYF	TGCAGTTCTAGAGAAGACTCCTACGAGCAGTACTTC
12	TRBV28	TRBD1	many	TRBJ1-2	CASSPGQYGYTF	TGTGCCAGCAGTCCGGGACAGTATGGCTACACCTTC
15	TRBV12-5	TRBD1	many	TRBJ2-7	CASGLAPGQAYEQYF	TGTGCTAGTGGTTTGGCGCCGGGACAGGCCTACGAGCAGTACTTC
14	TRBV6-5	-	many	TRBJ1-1	CASSYVGGDTEAFF	TGTGCCAGCAGTTACGTGGGGGGAGACACTGAAGCTTTCTTT
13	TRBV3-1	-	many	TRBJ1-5	CASSLIGNQPQHF	TGTGCCAGCAGCCTAATAGGTAATCAGCCCCAGCATTTT
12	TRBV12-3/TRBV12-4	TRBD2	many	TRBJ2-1	CASSPTWDYQFF	TGTGCCAGCAGCCCTACATGGGACTACCAGTTCTTC
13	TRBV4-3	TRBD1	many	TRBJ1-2	CASSPGTGEGYTF	TGCGCCAGCAGCCCGGGGACAGGGGAAGGCTACACCTTC
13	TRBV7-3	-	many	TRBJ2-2	CASSSGSNGELFF	TGTGCCAGCAGCTCCGGGTCTAACGGGGAGCTGTTTTTT
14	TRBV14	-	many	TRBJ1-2	CASSQRGINYGYTF	TGTGCCAGCAGCCAGAGAGGTATTAACTATGGCTACACCTTC
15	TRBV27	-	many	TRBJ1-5	CASSLGWGRDQPQHF	TGTGCCAGCAGTTTAGGATGGGGACGAGATCAGCCCCAGCATTTT
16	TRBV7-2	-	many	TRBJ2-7	CASSSHWGFSSYEQYF	TGTGCCAGCAGCTCTCATTGGGGATTTAGCTCCTACGAGCAGTACTTC
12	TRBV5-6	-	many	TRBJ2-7	CASSLYGVEQYF	TGTGCCAGCAGCTTGTATGGGGTCGAGCAGTACTTC
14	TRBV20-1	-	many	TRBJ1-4	CSAAPSGWGEKLFF	TGCAGTGCTGCTCCCTCAGGGTGGGGGGAAAAACTGTTTTTT
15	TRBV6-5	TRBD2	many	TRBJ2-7	CASSYPGGPTDEQYF	TGTGCCAGCAGTTACCCGGGGGGACCCACAGACGAGCAGTACTTC
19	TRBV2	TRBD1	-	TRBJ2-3	CTCSFVQGARTRGTDTQYF	TGTACCTGCAGTTTTGTACAGGGGGCGCGGACTAGAGGCACAGATACGCAGTATTTT
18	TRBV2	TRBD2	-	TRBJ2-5	CAFTYPGLAGGRGETQYF	TGTGCCTTCACATATCCGGGACTAGCGGGAGGGCGAGGGGAGACCCAGTACTTC
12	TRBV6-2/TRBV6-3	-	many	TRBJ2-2	CASSYPSGELFF	TGTGCCAGCAGTTACCCCTCCGGGGAGCTGTTTTTT
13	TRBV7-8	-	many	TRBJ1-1	CASSDRHGKEAFF	TGTGCCAGCAGCGACCGTCACGGGAAAGAAGCTTTCTTT
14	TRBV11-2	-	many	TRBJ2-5	CASSLATTQETQYF	TGTGCCAGCAGCTTAGCTACCACTCAAGAGACCCAGTACTTC
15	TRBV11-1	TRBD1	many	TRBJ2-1	CASSLRTGVYNEQFF	TGTGCCAGCAGCTTACGGACAGGGGTTTACAATGAGCAGTTCTTC
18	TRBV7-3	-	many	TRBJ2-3	CASSLYPTGGRGTDTQYF	TGTGCCAGCAGCTTATACCCTACGGGGGGCCGGGGCACAGATACGCAGTATTTT
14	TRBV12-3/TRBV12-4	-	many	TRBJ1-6	CASRGQTGPSPLHF	TGTGCCAGTCGTGGACAGACCGGGCCTTCACCCCTCCACTTT
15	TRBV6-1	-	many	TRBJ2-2	CASSPQTVNTGELFF	TGTGCCAGCAGTCCGCAGACAGTAAACACCGGGGAGCTGTTTTTT